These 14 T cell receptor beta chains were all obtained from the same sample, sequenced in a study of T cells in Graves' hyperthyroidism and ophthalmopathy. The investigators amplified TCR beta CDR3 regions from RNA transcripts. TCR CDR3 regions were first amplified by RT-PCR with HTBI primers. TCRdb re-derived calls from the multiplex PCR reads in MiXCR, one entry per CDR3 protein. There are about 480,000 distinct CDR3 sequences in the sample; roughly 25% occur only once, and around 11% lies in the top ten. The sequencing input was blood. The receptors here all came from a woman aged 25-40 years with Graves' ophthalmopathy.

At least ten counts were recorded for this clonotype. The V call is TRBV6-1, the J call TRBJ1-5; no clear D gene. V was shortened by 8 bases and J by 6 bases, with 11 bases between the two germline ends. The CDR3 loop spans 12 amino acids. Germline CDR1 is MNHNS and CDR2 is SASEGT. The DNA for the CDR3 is TGTGCCAGCGGTCAGGACGGTCAGCCCCAGCATTTT. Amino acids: CASGQDGQPQHF.

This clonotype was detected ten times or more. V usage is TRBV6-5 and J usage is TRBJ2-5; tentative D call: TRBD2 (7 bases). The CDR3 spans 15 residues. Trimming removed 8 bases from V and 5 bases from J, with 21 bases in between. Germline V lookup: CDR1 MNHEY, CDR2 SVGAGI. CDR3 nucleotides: TGTGCCAGCTCCCGAACGGGGGGCTCAGGGGAGACCCAGTACTTC. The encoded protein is CASSRTGGSGETQYF.

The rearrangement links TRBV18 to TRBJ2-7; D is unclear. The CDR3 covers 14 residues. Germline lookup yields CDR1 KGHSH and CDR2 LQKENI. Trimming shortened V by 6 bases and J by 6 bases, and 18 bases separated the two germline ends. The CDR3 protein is CASSPQESLGEQYF. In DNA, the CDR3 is TGTGCCAGCTCGCCCCAGGAATCCCTGGGCGAGCAGTACTTC.

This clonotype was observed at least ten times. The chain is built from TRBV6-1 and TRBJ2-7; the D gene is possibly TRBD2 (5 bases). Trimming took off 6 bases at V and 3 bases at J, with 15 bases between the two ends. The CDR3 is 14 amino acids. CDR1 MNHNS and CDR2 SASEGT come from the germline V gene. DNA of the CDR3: TGTGCCAGCAGCCCACGGGGTGGTGTCTACGAGCAGTACTTC. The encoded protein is CASSPRGGVYEQYF.

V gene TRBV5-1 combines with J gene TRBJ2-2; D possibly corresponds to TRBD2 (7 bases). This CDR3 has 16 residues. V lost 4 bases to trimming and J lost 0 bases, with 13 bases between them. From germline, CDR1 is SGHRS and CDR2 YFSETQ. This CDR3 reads CASSPGGRANTGELFF. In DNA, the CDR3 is TGCGCCAGCAGCCCGGGGGGCAGGGCGAACACCGGGGAGCTGTTTTTT.

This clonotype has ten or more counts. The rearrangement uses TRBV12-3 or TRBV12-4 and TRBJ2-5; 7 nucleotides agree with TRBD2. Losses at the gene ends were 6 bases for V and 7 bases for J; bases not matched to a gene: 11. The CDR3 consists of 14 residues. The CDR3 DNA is TGTGCCAGCAGCCCCGGGCGGGGGTCTGCGACCCAGTACTTC. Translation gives CASSPGRGSATQYF.

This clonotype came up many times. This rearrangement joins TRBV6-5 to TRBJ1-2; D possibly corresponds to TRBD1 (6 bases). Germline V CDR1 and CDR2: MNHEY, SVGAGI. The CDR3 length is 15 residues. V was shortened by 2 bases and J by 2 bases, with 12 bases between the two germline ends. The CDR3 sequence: CASSYGSGQNYGYTF. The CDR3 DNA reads TGTGCCAGCAGTTACGGATCCGGACAGAACTATGGCTACACCTTC.

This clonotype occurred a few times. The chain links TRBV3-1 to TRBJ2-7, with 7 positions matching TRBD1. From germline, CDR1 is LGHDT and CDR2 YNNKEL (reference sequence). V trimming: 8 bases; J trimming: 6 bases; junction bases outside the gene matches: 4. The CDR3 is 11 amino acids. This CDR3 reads CASESGGEQYF. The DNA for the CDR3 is TGTGCCAGCGAATCAGGGGGCGAGCAGTACTTC.

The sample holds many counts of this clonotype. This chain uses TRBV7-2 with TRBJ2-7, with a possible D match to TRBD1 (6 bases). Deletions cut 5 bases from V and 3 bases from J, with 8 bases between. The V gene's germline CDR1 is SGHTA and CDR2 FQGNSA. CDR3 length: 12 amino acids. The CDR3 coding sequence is TGTGCCAGCAGCCAGGGGTACTACGAGCAGTACTTC. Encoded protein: CASSQGYYEQYF.

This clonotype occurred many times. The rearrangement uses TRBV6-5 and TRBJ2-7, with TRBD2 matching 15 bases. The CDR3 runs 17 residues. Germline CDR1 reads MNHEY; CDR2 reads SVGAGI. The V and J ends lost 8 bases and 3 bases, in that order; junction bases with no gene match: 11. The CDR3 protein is CASGTGTSGGNLYEQYF. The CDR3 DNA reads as TGTGCCAGCGGCACCGGGACTAGCGGGGGGAACCTCTACGAGCAGTACTTC.

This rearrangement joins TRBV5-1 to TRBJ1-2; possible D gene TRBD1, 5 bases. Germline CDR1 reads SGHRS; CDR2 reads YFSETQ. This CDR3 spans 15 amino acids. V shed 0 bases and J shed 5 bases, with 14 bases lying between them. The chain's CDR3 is CASSLDGDSGYGYTF. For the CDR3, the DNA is TGCGCCAGCAGCTTGGATGGAGACAGTGGGTATGGCTACACCTTC.

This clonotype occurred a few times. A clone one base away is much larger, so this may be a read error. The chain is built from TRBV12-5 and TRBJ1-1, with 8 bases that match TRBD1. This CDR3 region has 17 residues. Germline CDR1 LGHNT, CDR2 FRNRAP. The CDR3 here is CASGLVGGDRLNTEASF. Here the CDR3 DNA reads TGTGCTAGTGGTTTGGTAGGAGGGGACAGGTTGAACACTGAAGCTTCCTTT.

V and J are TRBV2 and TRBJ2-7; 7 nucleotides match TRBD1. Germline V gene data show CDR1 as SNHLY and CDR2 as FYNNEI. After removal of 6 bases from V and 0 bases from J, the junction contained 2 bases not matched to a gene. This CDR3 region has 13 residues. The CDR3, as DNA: TGTGCCAGCAGATGGGACAGCTCCTACGAGCAGTACTTC. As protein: CASRWDSSYEQYF.

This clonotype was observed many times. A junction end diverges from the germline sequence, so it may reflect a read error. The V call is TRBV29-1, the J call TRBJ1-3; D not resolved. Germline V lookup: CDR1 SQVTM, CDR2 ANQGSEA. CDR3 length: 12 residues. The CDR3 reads CGVVGLGNTIYF. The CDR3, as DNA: TGCGGCGTTGTTGGCCTCGGAAACACCATATATTTT.